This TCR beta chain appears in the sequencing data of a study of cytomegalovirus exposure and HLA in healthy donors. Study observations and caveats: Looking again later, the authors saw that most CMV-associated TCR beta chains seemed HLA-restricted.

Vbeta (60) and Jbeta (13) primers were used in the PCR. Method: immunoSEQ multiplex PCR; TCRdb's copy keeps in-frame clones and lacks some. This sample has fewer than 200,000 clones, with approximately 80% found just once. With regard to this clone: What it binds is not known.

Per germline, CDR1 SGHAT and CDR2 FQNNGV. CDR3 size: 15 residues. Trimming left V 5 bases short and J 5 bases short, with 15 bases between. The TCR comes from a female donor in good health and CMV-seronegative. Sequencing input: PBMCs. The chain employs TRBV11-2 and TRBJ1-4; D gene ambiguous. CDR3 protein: CASSGLTRGNEKLFF. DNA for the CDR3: TGTGCCAGCAGCGGACTAACACGTGGAAATGAAAAACTGTTTTTT.